Shown below are 30 T cell receptor beta chains from a single sample sequenced in a study of T cell responses to AZD1222 COVID-19 vaccine. Repertoires were generated with immunoSEQ multiplex PCR, while TCRdb's copy carries only in-frame clones and drops some. The table has some 110,000 clones, roughly 90% seen once. The sample was peripheral blood, taken on day 0 of AZD1222 vaccination. The receptor set was obtained from an adult in good health.

The chain employs TRBV29-1 and TRBJ1-2; D ambiguous. Germline CDR1 reads SQVTM; CDR2 reads ANQGSEA. V shed 7 bases and J shed 4 bases, with 19 bases lying between them. The CDR3 covers 14 residues. The CDR3 DNA reads TGCAGCGGGGATCACGGCCCCGAAGGCTATGGCTACACCTTC. Its translation is CSGDHGPEGYGYTF.

This chain connects TRBV5-1 to TRBJ2-5, with 7 bases aligning to TRBD1. The CDR3 length is 16 residues. The J segment lost 4 bases and the V segment lost 4 bases, leaving 13 bases of the junction unmatched. CDR1 SGHRS and CDR2 YFSETQ come from the germline V gene. The CDR3 sequence is CASSLGVDGQAETQYF. The CDR3 coding sequence is TGCGCCAGCAGCCTGGGGGTAGACGGACAGGCAGAGACCCAGTACTTC.

The J gene is TRBJ2-1, the V gene TRBV4-2, with 10 bases aligning to TRBD2. The V segment lost 3 bases and the J segment 12 bases; nucleotides outside the gene matches: 8. This CDR3 has 14 amino acids. Germline V gene lookup returns CDR1 LGHNA and CDR2 YNFKEQ. In nucleotides, the CDR3 is TGTGCCAGCAGCCACTCCCGGGTAGCGGGAGGGCAGTTCTTC. It specifies CASSHSRVAGGQFF.

The chain uses TRBV19 and TRBJ1-3; D is undetermined. CDR3 length: 14 amino acids. V was clipped by 4 bases and J by 0 bases, with 7 bases between them. The germline CDR1 and CDR2 sequences are LNHDA and SQIVND (reference sequence). The CDR3 here is CASSTLSSGNTIYF. Here the CDR3 DNA reads TGTGCCAGTAGTACCCTGAGCTCTGGAAACACCATATATTTT.

This chain connects TRBV6-4 to TRBJ2-2; the D gene is possibly TRBD1 (5 bases). The germline V gene encodes CDR1 MRHNA and CDR2 SNTAGT. The CDR3 consists of 14 residues. The V and J ends lost 6 bases and 1 base respectively, with 9 bases between them. The CDR3 here is CASSSTGNTGELFF. DNA for the CDR3: TGTGCCAGCAGCAGTACAGGGAACACCGGGGAGCTGTTTTTT.

This chain links TRBV3-1 (or the pseudogene TRBV3-2) with TRBJ1-3; 7 bases are shared with TRBD1. The ends lost 3 bases at V and 3 bases at J; junction bases unmatched: 2. Germline V lookup: CDR1 LGHDT, CDR2 YNNKEL (reference sequence). This CDR3 has 14 residues. This CDR3 is CASSQRDSGNTIYF. CDR3 DNA: TGTGCCAGCAGCCAGAGGGACAGTGGAAACACCATATATTTT.

The chain uses TRBV10-3 and TRBJ2-2, with TRBD2 matching 12 bases. V was clipped by 6 bases and J by 0 bases; unmatched bases: 8. Germline assignment: CDR1 ENHRY and CDR2 SYGVKD. This CDR3 region has 18 residues. The chain's CDR3 is CAISGRGTSGSNTGELFF. The DNA of the CDR3 is TGTGCCATCAGCGGAAGAGGGACTAGCGGGTCGAACACCGGGGAGCTGTTTTTT.

This clone appeared once. The chain carries TRBV19 and TRBJ2-7; 10 bases are shared with TRBD1. V shed 4 bases and J 3 bases; nucleotides not matched to a gene: 0. This CDR3 has 13 residues. Germline V gives CDR1 LNHDA, CDR2 SQIVND (reference sequence). In DNA form, the CDR3 reads TGTGCCAGTAGTAGGGACAGGGGCTACGAGCAGTACTTC. This translates into CASSRDRGYEQYF.

This clone occurred once. The chain combines TRBV11-2 with TRBJ1-2; D is unresolved. CDR1 is SGHAT and CDR2 is FQNNGV in the germline V gene. V was trimmed by 0 bases and J by 8 bases, leaving 16 bases between them. The CDR3 runs 15 residues. The DNA of the CDR3 is TGTGCCAGCAGCTTAGATATCACGGCTTGGAAGGGCTACACCTTC. It yields the protein CASSLDITAWKGYTF.

V is TRBV6-5 and J is TRBJ2-7; D remains ambiguous. From germline, CDR1 is MNHEY and CDR2 SVGAGI. Trimming removed 8 bases from V and 6 bases from J, with 11 bases in between. CDR3 length equals 11 residues. The CDR3 loop is CASALWGEQYF. The DNA for the CDR3 is TGTGCCAGCGCCCTCTGGGGCGAGCAGTACTTC.

V and J are TRBV19 and TRBJ2-7; the D gene is possibly TRBD1 (6 bases). The germline gives CDR1 LNHDA, CDR2 SQIVND (reference sequence). With 6 bases removed from V and 2 bases from J, the gap between germline ends came to 11 bases. The CDR3 spans 13 residues. The CDR3 loop is CASSADRTYEQYF. CDR3 in DNA: TGTGCCAGTAGCGCTGACAGGACCTACGAGCAGTACTTC. Supplemented by reference TRBV19 and TRBJ2-7, the full variable domain reads DGGITQSPKYLFRKEGQNVTLSCEQNLNHDAMYWYRQDPGQGLRLIYYSQIVNDFQKGDIAEGYSVSREKKESFPLTVTSAQKNPTAFYLCASSADRTYEQYFGPGTRLTVT.

V usage is TRBV6-6 and J usage is TRBJ1-1; D is ambiguous. The germline V and J ends were trimmed by 6 bases and 4 bases, with 15 bases remaining between them. Germline V gene sequence: CDR1 MNHNY, CDR2 SVGAGI (reference sequence). The CDR3 covers 14 residues. CDR3 sequence (DNA): TGTGCCAGCAGCCCCCCTTCTCGGGCCACTGAAGCTTTCTTT. It encodes CASSPPSRATEAFF.

This clone was detected a few times. The rearrangement joins TRBV4-3 to TRBJ1-2; D is possibly TRBD1 (5 bases). Trimming pared 6 bases from V and 5 bases from J, leaving 13 bases between. Germline values: CDR1 LGHNA, CDR2 YSLEER. The CDR3 spans 13 residues. The CDR3 reads CASSQLGDYGYTF. DNA of the CDR3: TGCGCCAGCAGTCAACTGGGGGATTATGGCTACACCTTC.

The chain joins TRBV27 to TRBJ1-1; 9 bases map to TRBD1. Germline CDR1 is MNHEY and CDR2 is SMNVEV (reference sequence). With V trimmed by 3 bases and J by 0 bases, 8 bases remained unmatched. The CDR3 extends over 17 amino acids. The CDR3 spells CASSFATGGLMNTEAFF. The CDR3 DNA follows: TGTGCCAGCAGTTTTGCGACAGGGGGGTTAATGAACACTGAAGCTTTCTTT.

The chain couples TRBV12-3 or TRBV12-4 to TRBJ2-7; D gene uncertain. There are 12 residues in the CDR3. Trimming removed 3 bases at V and 3 bases at J, with 6 bases between. CDR3 residues: CASSFQIYEQYF. CDR3 DNA: TGTGCCAGCAGTTTTCAGATCTACGAGCAGTACTTC.

The chain joins TRBV23-1 to TRBJ2-7, with no clear D. TRBV23-1 is designated an ORF whose function remains uncertain. The germline V and J ends were trimmed by 0 bases and 4 bases, with 4 bases remaining between them. This CDR3 is built from 12 residues. The CDR3 is CASSQSAYEQYF. For the CDR3, the DNA is TGCGCCAGCAGTCAATCAGCTTACGAGCAGTACTTC.

This chain joins TRBV7-9 and TRBJ1-1; D call uncertain. Trimming pared 5 bases from V and 7 bases from J, leaving 11 bases between. This CDR3 is 12 amino acids long. Germline values: CDR1 SEHNR, CDR2 FQNEAQ (reference sequence). CDR3 sequence (DNA): TGTGCCAGCAGCCCCCGGAAGAGTGAAGCTTTCTTT. Amino acid sequence: CASSPRKSEAFF.

The J gene is TRBJ1-5, the V gene TRBV19; no definite D call. Trimming took off 3 bases at V and 4 bases at J, with 28 bases between the two ends. The CDR3 totals 20 residues. Germline lookup yields CDR1 LNHDA and CDR2 SQIVND (reference sequence). CDR3 nucleotides: TGTGCCAGTAGTATCTTCACAGTTAATGAGTATTTTGTCATGAATCAGCCCCAGCATTTT. Translated: CASSIFTVNEYFVMNQPQHF.

The chain employs TRBV27 and TRBJ1-1; D is unclear. Deletions cut 8 bases from V and 3 bases from J, with 10 bases between. This CDR3 comprises 12 residues. Germline V lookup: CDR1 MNHEY, CDR2 SMNVEV (reference sequence). CDR3 sequence reads: CASFGPHTEAFF. DNA for the CDR3: TGTGCCAGCTTTGGACCCCACACTGAAGCTTTCTTT.

V usage is TRBV13 and J usage is TRBJ2-5, with D uncertain. The CDR3 covers 12 residues. The V and J ends lost 5 bases and 7 bases respectively, with 11 bases between them. Germline CDR1 is PRHDT and CDR2 is FYEKMQ (reference sequence). The CDR3 loop reads CASSVSLGTQYF. In nucleotides, the CDR3 is TGTGCCAGCAGCGTTTCACTGGGGACCCAGTACTTC.

The chain couples TRBV5-1 to TRBJ2-2, with D unclear. Germline-derived CDR1 and CDR2 are SGHRS and YFSETQ. CDR3 size: 14 residues. Between the trimmed V and J ends, which lost 0 bases and 0 bases, there was a span of 3 bases. The DNA for the CDR3 is TGCGCCAGCAGCTTGGCTACGAACACCGGGGAGCTGTTTTTT. It encodes CASSLATNTGELFF.

The chain is built from TRBV3-1 (or the pseudogene TRBV3-2) and TRBJ2-1; no definite D call. V was pared by 0 bases and J by 6 bases, with 12 bases between. The CDR3 is made up of 15 amino acids. CDR1 and CDR2 from the germline V gene are LGHDT and YNNKEL (reference sequence). CDR3 sequence (DNA): TGTGCCAGCAGCCAAGAGCTCCTTTGGCGCAATGAGCAGTTCTTC. As protein: CASSQELLWRNEQFF.

This clone was picked up a small number of times. This chain connects TRBV7-3 to TRBJ2-2; unclear D gene. Germline loops: CDR1 SGHTA, CDR2 FQGTGA. With 5 bases removed from V and 0 bases from J, the gap between germline ends came to 7 bases. The CDR3 is 14 amino acids. The CDR3 sequence is CASSPRTNTGELFF. DNA for the CDR3: TGTGCCAGCAGCCCCCGGACGAACACCGGGGAGCTGTTTTTT.

This chain uses TRBV18 with TRBJ2-1, with 8 bases that match TRBD2. The germline CDR1 and CDR2 sequences are KGHSH and LQKENI. The CDR3 extends over 16 amino acids. With V trimmed by 0 bases and J by 7 bases, 8 bases remained unmatched. The CDR3, as DNA: TGTGCCAGCTCACCACCGAATCTAGCGGGCCAGAATGAGCAGTTCTTC. Amino acid sequence: CASSPPNLAGQNEQFF.

The chain uses TRBV5-1 and TRBJ1-2; 10 bases are shared with TRBD1. CDR1 and CDR2 from the germline V gene are SGHRS and YFSETQ. Trimming took 0 bases from V and 8 from J; bases not matched to a gene: 7. The length of the CDR3 is 15 residues. The CDR3 protein is CASSLAPGQGFGYTF. Written as DNA, the CDR3 is TGCGCCAGCAGCTTGGCGCCGGGACAGGGGTTCGGCTACACCTTC.

The chain uses TRBV4-3 and TRBJ2-7; 7 bases map to TRBD1. The CDR3 length is 14 residues. The V and J ends lost 4 bases and 4 bases, in that order; junction bases with no gene match: 7. Germline CDR1 LGHNA, CDR2 YSLEER. In DNA form, the CDR3 reads TGCGCCAGCAGCCGAAAGCAGGGGGTTTACGAGCAGTACTTC. Translating gives CASSRKQGVYEQYF.

The CDR3 here is CASSLYTGVRETEAFF. The CDR3 nucleotides are TGTGCCAGCAGCTTGTACACAGGAGTTCGGGAGACTGAAGCTTTCTTT. The V gene is TRBV5-5, the J gene TRBJ1-1, with D maybe TRBD1 (5 bases). Per germline, CDR1 SGHKS and CDR2 YYEKEE (reference sequence). V was shortened by 1 base and J by 5 bases, with 18 bases between the two germline ends. This CDR3 region has 16 residues.

This chain connects TRBV10-3 to TRBJ2-7, with 9 bases fitting TRBD1. The trim removed 7 bases at V and 2 bases at J, leaving 9 bases unmatched. This CDR3 comprises 15 residues. CDR1 and CDR2 (germline): ENHRY, SYGVKD. Here the CDR3 reads CAITRWDRDTYEQYF. The CDR3 nucleotides read TGTGCCATCACGAGGTGGGACAGGGACACCTACGAGCAGTACTTC.

This clone was counted a few times. This sequence joins TRBV6-5 and TRBJ1-1, with D perhaps matching TRBD1 (5 bases). Looked up from germline, CDR1 is MNHEY and CDR2 is SVGAGI. V shed 4 bases and J shed 1 base, with 10 bases lying between them. The CDR3 extends over 14 amino acids. CDR3 bases: TGTGCCAGCAGTTTGGGACTTACGAACACTGAAGCTTTCTTT. It codes for CASSLGLTNTEAFF.

This clone was detected only once. The chain employs TRBV19 and TRBJ1-2; 7 nucleotides agree with TRBD1. Germline-derived CDR1 and CDR2 are LNHDA and SQIVND (reference sequence). The junction had 9 bases not matched to a gene; V was cut back by 3 bases and J by 11 bases. The CDR3 spans 13 residues. The CDR3 DNA reads TGTGCCAGTAGTATTTCGACAGGGCGGTTTTACACCTTC. This encodes CASSISTGRFYTF.